These 8 T cell receptor beta chains came from one sample sequenced in a study of blood T cell repertoires in COVID-19. Repertoires were generated with immunoSEQ multiplex PCR, while TCRdb's copy carries only in-frame clones and drops some. The sample has about 320,000 clones, around 92% seen once. Sequences were obtained from peripheral blood. The receptors shown here come from a woman in her 30s with COVID-19, enrolled during active disease.

The V gene is TRBV12-5, the J gene TRBJ2-1, with 9 bases lining up with TRBD2. CDR1 is LGHNT and CDR2 is FRNRAP in the germline V gene. This CDR3 contains 12 residues. Trimming removed 7 bases from V and 10 bases from J; junction bases left unmatched: 5. CDR3 residues: CASVRGGAEQFF. DNA for the CDR3: TGTGCTAGTGTCCGCGGGGGGGCAGAGCAGTTCTTC. The whole variable domain, remainder taken from reference TRBV12-5 and TRBJ2-1, is DARVTQTPRHKVTEMGQEVTMRCQPILGHNTVFWYRQTMMQGLELLAYFRNRAPLDDSGMPKDRFSAEMPDATLATLKIQPSEPRDSAVYFCASVRGGAEQFFGPGTRLTVL.

The chain recombines TRBV6-5 with TRBJ1-6, with D maybe TRBD1 (5 bases). V dropped 7 bases and J dropped 6 bases, with 16 bases sitting between them. The CDR3 contains 15 residues. Per the germline V gene, CDR1 is MNHEY and CDR2 is SVGAGI. DNA of the CDR3: TGTGCCAGCACCCTCAGTCGGGGGATTAATTCACCCCTCCACTTT. It yields the protein CASTLSRGINSPLHF.

The chain carries TRBV18 and TRBJ1-6; TRBD1 matches at 8 bases. Looked up from germline, CDR1 is KGHSH and CDR2 is LQKENI. This CDR3 contains 15 residues. V shed 6 bases, J shed 9 bases, and the junction held 10 bases outside the gene matches. CDR3 DNA sequence: TGTGCCAGCTCGTTAGGACAGGGAAGGGGTTCACCCCTCCACTTT. Amino acids: CASSLGQGRGSPLHF.

The CDR3 DNA follows: TGTGCCAGTAGTATAATCGGCGGAGCCACCACAGATACGCAGTATTTT. As protein: CASSIIGGATTDTQYF. V is TRBV19 and J is TRBJ2-3; D unresolved. V dropped 2 bases and J dropped 2 bases, with 14 bases sitting between them. This CDR3 has 16 amino acids. The germline V gene encodes CDR1 LNHDA and CDR2 SQIVND (reference sequence).

The J gene is TRBJ2-2, the V gene TRBV12-3 or TRBV12-4, with D perhaps TRBD2 (5 bases). The length of the CDR3 is 13 residues. V lost 8 bases and J lost 3, with 10 bases in between. For the CDR3, the DNA is TGTGCCAGCGGGGAGTGGGACACCGGGGAGCTGTTTTTT. This codes for CASGEWDTGELFF.

This sequence joins TRBV7-9 and TRBJ2-3; tentatively, D is TRBD1 (6 bases). Trimming left V 6 bases short and J 6 bases short, with 10 bases between. There are 12 residues in the CDR3. The germline V gene has CDR1 SEHNR and CDR2 FQNEAQ (reference sequence). The CDR3 spells CASRKGVDTQYF. Here the CDR3 DNA reads TGTGCCAGCAGGAAGGGGGTGGATACGCAGTATTTT.

This clone is a singleton in its sample. V and J are TRBV27 and TRBJ2-1; TRBD2 agrees at 8 bases. The CDR3 length is 15 residues. Unmatched junction bases numbered 14, after V lost 6 bases and J lost 10 bases. Germline loops: CDR1 MNHEY, CDR2 SMNVEV (reference sequence). DNA for the CDR3: TGTGCCAGCAGCCCAGTACAGCGGGGGTCCGGGGAGCAGTTCTTC. Translating gives CASSPVQRGSGEQFF.

The V call is TRBV10-2, the J call TRBJ2-2; 7 bases are a match to TRBD1. The germline gives CDR1 WSHSY, CDR2 SAAADI. The CDR3 contains 15 residues. The V and J ends lost 2 bases and 9 bases, in that order; junction bases with no gene match: 9. The CDR3 loop is CASSERTGQDRELFF. For the CDR3, the DNA is TGCGCCAGCAGTGAGAGGACTGGACAGGATAGGGAGCTGTTTTTT.